The 14 T cell receptor beta chains in this list originate from one sample, sequenced in a study of cytomegalovirus exposure and HLA in healthy donors. Primers for the PCR totalled 60 Vbeta and 13 Jbeta. Sequencing used immunoSEQ multiplex PCR; TCRdb keeps in-frame clones, though not all of them. The sample lists 90,000 to 150,000 clones, less than 65% seen once, with 10% in the top ten. Material for sequencing was PBMCs. Every receptor here comes from a man aged 35 to 55 in good health and CMV-seropositive.

The chain recombines TRBV14 with TRBJ2-7; possibly TRBD2 for D (5 bases). CDR1 is SGHDN and CDR2 is FVKESK in the germline V gene. The germline V and J ends were trimmed by 2 bases and 2 bases, with 16 bases remaining between them. The CDR3 loop spans 16 amino acids. CDR3: CASSQYLGVLPYEQYF. The CDR3 DNA is TGTGCCAGCAGCCAATATTTGGGAGTCTTACCCTACGAGCAGTACTTC.

In its sample, this clone was seen a few times. CDR3 loop: CASSPRVSTEAFF. Here the CDR3 DNA reads TGTGCCAGCAGCCCCAGGGTTTCCACTGAAGCTTTCTTT. This chain links TRBV6-5 with TRBJ1-1, with D perhaps TRBD1 (5 bases). Germline CDR1 reads MNHEY; CDR2 reads SVGAGI. Between the trimmed V and J ends, which lost 6 bases and 4 bases, there was a span of 12 bases. The CDR3 covers 13 residues.

The rearrangement joins TRBV19 to TRBJ1-2, with 10 bases matching TRBD1. Germline V gene data show CDR1 as LNHDA and CDR2 as SQIVND (reference sequence). The V segment lost 6 bases and the J segment 3 bases; nucleotides outside the gene matches: 4. This CDR3 is 14 amino acids long. The CDR3 here is CASRDRGSDYGYTF. CDR3 bases: TGTGCCAGTAGGGACAGGGGGTCGGACTATGGCTACACCTTC.

The rearrangement links TRBV5-1 to TRBJ2-1; possibly TRBD2 for D (6 bases). This CDR3 spans 16 amino acids. Germline values: CDR1 SGHRS, CDR2 YFSETQ. The V and J ends lost 0 bases and 0 bases respectively, with 10 bases between them. CDR3 sequence reads: CASSLGAGPSYNEQFF. The CDR3 DNA follows: TGCGCCAGCAGCTTGGGGGCGGGGCCCTCCTACAATGAGCAGTTCTTC.

This clone has only a few counts. The chain couples TRBV19 to TRBJ2-7; maybe TRBD2 (6 bases). Germline V lookup: CDR1 LNHDA, CDR2 SQIVND (reference sequence). This CDR3 has 14 residues. The V gene lost 3 bases and the J gene lost 2 bases, with 11 bases spanning the gap. CDR3 region: CASSIQGGTYEQYF. DNA of the CDR3: TGTGCCAGTAGTATCCAGGGAGGAACCTACGAGCAGTACTTC.

This sequence joins TRBV5-1 and TRBJ1-4, with 11 bases matching TRBD1. Germline values: CDR1 SGHRS, CDR2 YFSETQ. The junction had 6 bases not matched to a gene; V was cut back by 3 bases and J by 8 bases. This CDR3 has 15 amino acids. The CDR3 loop is CASSWTGGAGEKLFF. The CDR3, as DNA: TGCGCCAGCAGCTGGACAGGGGGCGCAGGGGAAAAACTGTTTTTT.

CDR3 coding DNA: TGTGCCAGCAGCAAGACACTAGACACCGGGGAGCTGTTTTTT. It is translated as CASSKTLDTGELFF. The genes are TRBV7-3 and TRBJ2-2; perhaps TRBD2 as D (5 bases). Trimming took off 5 bases at V and 3 bases at J, with 10 bases between the two ends. This CDR3 contains 14 residues. CDR1 is SGHTA and CDR2 is FQGTGA in the germline V gene.

The chain combines TRBV19 with TRBJ2-1, with 8 bases that match TRBD2. The junction had 11 bases not matched to a gene; V was cut back by 4 bases and J by 0 bases. Germline V gene data show CDR1 as LNHDA and CDR2 as SQIVND (reference sequence). The length of the CDR3 is 18 residues. CDR3 nucleotides: TGTGCCAGTAGTAAAGCGGGAGCGGTGTGGGGCTCCTACAATGAGCAGTTCTTC. Its translation: CASSKAGAVWGSYNEQFF.

This clone was observed a single time. V and J are TRBV7-9 and TRBJ2-7, with D possibly TRBD2 on 6 matching bases. CDR3 length: 13 residues. The germline V gene encodes CDR1 SEHNR and CDR2 FQNEAQ (reference sequence). V gave up 0 bases and J gave up 7 bases, with 10 bases separating them. The CDR3 DNA reads TGTGCCAGCAGCTTAGCAGGCGCGGGGGAGCAGTACTTC. Protein: CASSLAGAGEQYF.

The chain links TRBV12-5 to TRBJ2-1; D may be TRBD1 (6 bases). Trimming removed 6 bases at V and 3 bases at J, with 9 bases between. This CDR3 spans 13 amino acids. Germline values: CDR1 LGHNT, CDR2 FRNRAP. Here the CDR3 reads CASGTQGYNEQFF. CDR3 DNA sequence: TGTGCTAGTGGAACACAGGGCTACAATGAGCAGTTCTTC. Combining the CDR3 with reference TRBV12-5 and TRBJ2-1 gives the whole variable domain DARVTQTPRHKVTEMGQEVTMRCQPILGHNTVFWYRQTMMQGLELLAYFRNRAPLDDSGMPKDRFSAEMPDATLATLKIQPSEPRDSAVYFCASGTQGYNEQFFGPGTRLTVL.

The chain links TRBV4-1 to TRBJ2-5, with 7 positions matching TRBD2. CDR3 size: 16 residues. Germline V gene lookup returns CDR1 MGHRA and CDR2 YSYEKL. The V segment lost 4 bases and the J segment 1 base; nucleotides outside the gene matches: 9. CDR3 bases: TGCGCCAGCAGCCCCCGTTTGACGGGGGGCCAAGAGACCCAGTACTTC. It codes for CASSPRLTGGQETQYF.

The CDR3 coding sequence is TGTGCCAGCAGCTTGGCAGGGGCTGGGGCCAACGTCCTGACTTTC. It encodes CASSLAGAGANVLTF. This chain uses TRBV5-4 with TRBJ2-6; a possible D gene is TRBD1 (6 bases). With 0 bases removed from V and 2 bases from J, the gap between germline ends came to 6 bases. Germline-derived CDR1 and CDR2 are SGHNT and YYREEE (reference sequence). The CDR3 is made up of 15 amino acids.

The chain carries TRBV2 and TRBJ2-7; D possibly corresponds to TRBD2 (5 bases). The CDR3 contains 12 residues. The V end lost 6 bases, the J end lost 5 bases, and 11 bases lay between the germline ends. CDR1 and CDR2 (germline): SNHLY, FYNNEI. The CDR3 sequence: CASSAAGHEQYF. In DNA, the CDR3 is TGTGCCAGCAGCGCCGCGGGCCACGAGCAGTACTTC.

The rearrangement joins TRBV6-1 to TRBJ2-3, with a possible D match to TRBD2 (7 bases). V was cut by 2 bases and J by 5 bases, with 14 bases left in between. The germline gives CDR1 MNHNS, CDR2 SASEGT. The CDR3 covers 15 residues. The CDR3 region is CASSELGGAGDTQYF. For the CDR3, the DNA is TGTGCCAGCAGTGAATTGGGGGGGGCGGGAGATACGCAGTATTTT.